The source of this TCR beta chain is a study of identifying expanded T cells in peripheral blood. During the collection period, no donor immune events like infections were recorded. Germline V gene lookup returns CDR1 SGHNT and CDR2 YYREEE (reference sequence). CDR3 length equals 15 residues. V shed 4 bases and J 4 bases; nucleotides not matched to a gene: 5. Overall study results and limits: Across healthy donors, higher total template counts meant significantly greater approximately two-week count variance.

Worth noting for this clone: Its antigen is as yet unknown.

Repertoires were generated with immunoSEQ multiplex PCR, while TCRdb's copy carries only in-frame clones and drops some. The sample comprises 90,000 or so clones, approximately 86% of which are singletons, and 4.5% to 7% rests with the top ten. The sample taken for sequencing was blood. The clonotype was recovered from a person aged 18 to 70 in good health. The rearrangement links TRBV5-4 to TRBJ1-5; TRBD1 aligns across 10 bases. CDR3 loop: CASSPGTGDNQPQHF. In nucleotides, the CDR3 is TGTGCCAGCAGCCCCGGGACAGGGGATAATCAGCCCCAGCATTTT.